What follows describes a single T cell receptor beta chain. This entry is derived from a study of blood T cells in healthy people across ages. Using a J-beta primer mix together with a sample-barcoded 5' primer, a second PCR was run for about 7 to 12 cycles. TCRdb used MiXCR to reprocess the 5' RACE reads, holding one entry per CDR3 protein. The table lists roughly 700,000 distinct CDR3 sequences, roughly 50% of them singletons. Donation came from healthy Caucasian individuals in Russia who were aged roughly 6 to 95. The draw of peripheral blood yielded approximately 11 milliliters from each donor. Looked up from germline, CDR1 is MDHEN and CDR2 is SYDVKM. Unmatched junction bases numbered 10, after V lost 8 bases and J lost 10 bases. The CDR3 extends over 14 amino acids.

The chain has TRBV28 and TRBJ2-1, with 11 bases fitting TRBD2. The sequenced sample was blood. The receptor's source is a woman aged 60 to 75 in good health. CDR3 in DNA: TGTGCCAGCCATCGGCTAGCGGGAGGAAGGGAGCAGTTCTTC. Translation gives CASHRLAGGREQFF.